A selection of T cell receptor beta chains follows, all from one sample in a study of a mutant IDH1 vaccine in newly diagnosed glioma. Produced via immunoSEQ multiplex PCR; TCRdb's table is partial and in-frame only. The sample comprises some 30,000 clones, 60% to 80% of which are singletons, and around 26% rests with the top ten. No antigen has been assigned to these receptors. The material was PBMCs, obtained from a glioma patient whose treatment included an IDH1 peptide vaccine. The receptors originated from a man aged 30 to 39 with glioma. Both conserved end residues are part of each CDR3. The D gene is left open where the match is weak. A clone size is listed for some rows: how often the clone was seen (once, few, many), or a class if it is expanded.

V gene	clone size	J gene	CDR3 length	D gene	CDR3 DNA	CDR3 protein
TRBV14	.	TRBJ2-5	14	.	TGTGCCAGCAGCCAACTTCTACAGCAAGAGACCCAGTACTTC	CASSQLLQQETQYF
TRBV6-5	.	TRBJ1-5	15	.	TGTGCCAGCAGCACTGGGGACACGTCCAGGCTAGCCCAGCATTTT	CASSTGDTSRLAQHF
TRBV19	.	TRBJ2-5	16	TRBD2	TGTGCCAGTAGTAGCCCGGGACTAGCGGGTGGAGAGACCCAGTACTTC	CASSSPGLAGGETQYF
TRBV7-8	few	TRBJ2-7	13	.	TGTGCCAGCAGCTTAGCCAGGGACGGCGAGCAGTACTTC	CASSLARDGEQYF
TRBV19	few	TRBJ2-1	15	.	TGTGCCAGTAGTATAGCTCGGACTACTCTCAATGAGCAGTTCTTC	CASSIARTTLNEQFF
TRBV4-3	.	TRBJ2-2	20	TRBD2	TGCGCCAGCAGCCAGAGACTTAATAAAGGACTAGCGGGCAACACCGGGGAGCTGTTTTTT	CASSQRLNKGLAGNTGELFF
TRBV5-4	.	TRBJ2-1	11	.	TGTGCCAGCAGTAGGAATGATGAGCAGTTCTTC	CASSRNDEQFF
TRBV30	.	TRBJ2-1	14	TRBD2	TGTGCCTGGAGTCCGGGACTAGTAGGCGATGAGCAGTTCTTC	CAWSPGLVGDEQFF
TRBV10-3	.	TRBJ2-3	14	.	TGTGCCATCAGTGACCTAGGTGGGGGGGATACGCAGTATTTT	CAISDLGGGDTQYF
TRBV29-1	.	TRBJ2-1	15	TRBD1	TGCAGCGTTGGCCTGATTTTACAGGGGAGAAATGAGCAGTTCTTC	CSVGLILQGRNEQFF
TRBV7-9	.	TRBJ2-3	14	.	TGTGCCGGAAAGGGGGACTCGGCCGGAGATACGCAGTATTTT	CAGKGDSAGDTQYF
TRBV7-2	.	TRBJ1-4	12	.	TGTGCCAGCAGCTTAAGGGGCAAAAAACTGTTTTTT	CASSLRGKKLFF
TRBV5-5	.	TRBJ2-1	18	TRBD2	TGTGCCAGCAGCTGGAGGGGGGCTAGCGGGTCTTTATACAATGAGCAGTTCTTC	CASSWRGASGSLYNEQFF
TRBV4-1	.	TRBJ2-7	15	.	TGCGCCAGCAGCCAAGAGAGAGGCGACCCCTACGAGCAGTACTTC	CASSQERGDPYEQYF